This entry lists 3 T cell receptor beta chains sequenced from one sample in a study of cytomegalovirus exposure and HLA in healthy donors (dated by TCRdb to about 2017). The method behind the library was the immunoSEQ multiplex PCR assay. For the multiplex PCR, a mixture combining 60 forward primers for TCR Vbeta segments and 13 reverse primers for TCR Jbeta segments was used. What TCRdb holds here is the immuneACCESS table cut down to in-frame rearrangements. Part of the clones is not present; checked against another copy, under half of the missing clones reflect an unresolved V gene, and the others are unexplained. The sample table lists under 110,000 clones, roughly 70% of them with a count of one. Of the sample, about 10% falls within the top ten clones. Sequenced material: PBMCs. The receptor set was obtained from a man aged 50 to 60 in good health and CMV-seronegative.

This clone occurred once. The chain uses TRBV28 and TRBJ1-2; no definite D call. The CDR3 is 14 residues long. V shed 6 bases and J shed 7 bases, with 18 bases lying between them. Per the germline V gene, CDR1 is MDHEN and CDR2 is SYDVKM. As DNA, the CDR3 is TGTGCCAGCAGCCCTCTCGACAATCTCCCTGGCTACACCTTC. This sequence encodes CASSPLDNLPGYTF.

This chain connects TRBV7-2 to TRBJ1-2, with TRBD1 as a possible D gene (5 bases). V lost 0 bases to trimming and J lost 5 bases, with 10 bases between them. There are 14 residues in the CDR3. Germline values: CDR1 SGHTA, CDR2 FQGNSA. The CDR3 coding sequence is TGTGCCAGCAGCTTAGCGAGGCAGGGTTATGGCTACACCTTC. Its translation is CASSLARQGYGYTF.

V gene TRBV19 combines with J gene TRBJ2-4, with 7 bases lining up with TRBD1. CDR1 is LNHDA and CDR2 is SQIVND in the germline V gene (reference sequence). This CDR3 is built from 16 residues. Trimming at V came to 6 bases and at J to 0 bases, leaving 8 bases not matched to a gene. The CDR3 protein is CASSSEGQLAKNIQYF. The CDR3 bases are TGTGCCAGTAGCTCCGAGGGACAGCTAGCCAAAAACATTCAGTACTTC. Drawing the rest from reference TRBV19 and TRBJ2-4, the complete variable domain is DGGITQSPKYLFRKEGQNVTLSCEQNLNHDAMYWYRQDPGQGLRLIYYSQIVNDFQKGDIAEGYSVSREKKESFPLTVTSAQKNPTAFYLCASSSEGQLAKNIQYFGAGTRLSVL.